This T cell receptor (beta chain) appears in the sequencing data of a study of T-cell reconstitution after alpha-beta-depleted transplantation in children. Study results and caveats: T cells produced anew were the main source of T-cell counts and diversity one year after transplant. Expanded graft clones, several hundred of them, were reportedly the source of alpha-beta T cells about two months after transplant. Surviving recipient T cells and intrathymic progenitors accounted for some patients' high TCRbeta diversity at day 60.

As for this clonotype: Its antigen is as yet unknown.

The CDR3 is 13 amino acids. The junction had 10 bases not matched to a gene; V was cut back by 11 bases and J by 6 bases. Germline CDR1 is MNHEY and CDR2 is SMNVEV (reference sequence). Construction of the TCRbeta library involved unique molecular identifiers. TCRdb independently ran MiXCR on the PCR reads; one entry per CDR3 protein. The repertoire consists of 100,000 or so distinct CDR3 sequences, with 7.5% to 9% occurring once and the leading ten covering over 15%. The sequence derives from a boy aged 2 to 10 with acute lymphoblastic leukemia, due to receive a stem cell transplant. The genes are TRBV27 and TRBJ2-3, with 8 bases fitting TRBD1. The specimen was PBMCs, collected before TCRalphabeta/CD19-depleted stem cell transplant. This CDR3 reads CAYATGVGDTQYF. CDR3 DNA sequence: TGTGCCTATGCGACAGGGGTGGGGGATACGCAGTATTTT.